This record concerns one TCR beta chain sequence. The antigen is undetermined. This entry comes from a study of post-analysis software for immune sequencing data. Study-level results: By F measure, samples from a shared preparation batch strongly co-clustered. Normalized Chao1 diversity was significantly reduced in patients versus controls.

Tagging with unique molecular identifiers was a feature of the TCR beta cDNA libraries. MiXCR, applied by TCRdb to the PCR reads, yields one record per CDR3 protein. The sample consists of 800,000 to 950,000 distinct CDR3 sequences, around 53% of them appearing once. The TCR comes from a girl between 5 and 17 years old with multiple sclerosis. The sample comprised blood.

The CDR3 DNA sequence: TGCAGCGTTGAAACTAGCGTGTACAATGAGCAGTTCTTC. This translates into CSVETSVYNEQFF. The chain couples TRBV29-1 to TRBJ2-1, with TRBD2 matching over 7 bases. Trimming at V came to 2 bases and at J to 4 bases, leaving 2 bases not matched to a gene. The germline V gene encodes CDR1 SQVTM and CDR2 ANQGSEA. The CDR3 sequence is 13 residues long.